The 14 T cell receptor beta chains below were found in one sample sequenced in a study of blood T cell repertoires in COVID-19. TCRdb's copy holds only in-frame clones and misses some; the assay was immunoSEQ multiplex PCR. Counted here are under 350,000 clones, more than 85% occurring once; the ten biggest clones make up 4.6%. The sequenced sample was peripheral blood. These receptors were collected from a middle-aged man with acute or convalescent COVID-19.

The chain links TRBV19 to TRBJ1-2; a possible D gene is TRBD1 (6 bases). Deletions cut 1 base from V and 0 bases from J, with 15 bases between. This CDR3 spans 17 amino acids. CDR1 LNHDA and CDR2 SQIVND come from the germline V gene (reference sequence). The CDR3 sequence: CASSIGQGLLTNYGYTF. The CDR3, as DNA: TGTGCCAGTAGTATAGGGCAGGGGCTCTTGACTAACTATGGCTACACCTTC. Full variable domain (rest looked up from reference TRBV19 and TRBJ1-2): DGGITQSPKYLFRKEGQNVTLSCEQNLNHDAMYWYRQDPGQGLRLIYYSQIVNDFQKGDIAEGYSVSREKKESFPLTVTSAQKNPTAFYLCASSIGQGLLTNYGYTFGSGTRLTVV.

The V gene is TRBV12-5, the J gene TRBJ2-3, with D perhaps matching TRBD2 (6 bases). V was pared by 5 bases and J by 4 bases, with 13 bases between. CDR1 and CDR2 from the germline V gene are LGHNT and FRNRAP. The CDR3 sequence is 14 residues long. The DNA of the CDR3 is TGTGCTAGTGGTCTAACGGGGGTTTCAGATACGCAGTATTTT. Encoded protein: CASGLTGVSDTQYF. Full variable domain (missing parts from reference TRBV12-5 and TRBJ2-3): DARVTQTPRHKVTEMGQEVTMRCQPILGHNTVFWYRQTMMQGLELLAYFRNRAPLDDSGMPKDRFSAEMPDATLATLKIQPSEPRDSAVYFCASGLTGVSDTQYFGPGTRLTVL.

The genes are TRBV7-9 and TRBJ2-7; no clear D gene. Germline CDR1 SEHNR, CDR2 FQNEAQ (reference sequence). CDR3 length: 12 residues. Trimming left V 4 bases short and J 3 bases short, with 7 bases between. DNA of the CDR3: TGTGCCAGCAGCTCCCTATTCTACGAGCAGTACTTC. This gives the protein CASSSLFYEQYF.

The chain carries TRBV2 and TRBJ2-2, with D tentatively TRBD1 (6 bases). The germline gives CDR1 SNHLY, CDR2 FYNNEI. V lost 8 bases and J lost 3, with 7 bases in between. The CDR3 is made up of 12 amino acids. For the CDR3, the DNA is TGTGCCAGCCGGACAGACACCGGGGAGCTGTTTTTT. Translating gives CASRTDTGELFF.

The chain joins TRBV5-1 to TRBJ2-1; 9 bases map to TRBD1. The germline gives CDR1 SGHRS, CDR2 YFSETQ. Trimming took 2 bases from V and 4 from J; bases not matched to a gene: 4. The CDR3 loop spans 15 amino acids. The CDR3 region is CASSLEGTGYNEQFF. DNA of the CDR3: TGCGCCAGCAGCTTAGAAGGGACAGGGTACAATGAGCAGTTCTTC.

V and J are TRBV7-3 and TRBJ1-1; D not certain. Trimming took 1 base from V and 1 from J, leaving 7 bases between them. The CDR3 extends over 14 amino acids. CDR1 is SGHTA and CDR2 is FQGTGA in the germline V gene. The CDR3 DNA reads TGTGCCAGCAGCTTAAACCCTAGGAACACTGAAGCTTTCTTT. This gives the protein CASSLNPRNTEAFF.

The chain employs TRBV5-5 and TRBJ2-3; D may be TRBD1 (5 bases). V was clipped by 0 bases and J by 4 bases, with 6 bases between them. Germline loops: CDR1 SGHKS, CDR2 YYEKEE (reference sequence). The CDR3 has 13 amino acids. CDR3 sequence: CASSLEGADTQYF. CDR3 DNA sequence: TGTGCCAGCAGCTTGGAAGGGGCAGATACGCAGTATTTT.

This CDR3 is CASSPGRGERSTDTQYF. The CDR3 region has the DNA TGTGCCAGCAGCCCAGGACGGGGGGAGCGAAGCACAGATACGCAGTATTTT. This chain uses TRBV11-2 with TRBJ2-3; 7 positions agree with TRBD2. V trimming: 5 bases; J trimming: 0 bases; junction bases outside the gene matches: 11. Germline V gives CDR1 SGHAT, CDR2 FQNNGV. CDR3 size: 17 residues.

The J gene is TRBJ2-7, the V gene TRBV2; 8 bases fit TRBD1. Germline-derived CDR1 and CDR2 are SNHLY and FYNNEI. CDR3 length: 14 residues. Trimming cost V 6 bases and J 0 bases; bases outside gene matches: 4. This CDR3 reads CASRTGVFSYEQYF. The CDR3 DNA follows: TGTGCCAGCAGGACAGGGGTTTTCTCCTACGAGCAGTACTTC. Together with reference TRBV2 and TRBJ2-7, the CDR3 gives the full variable domain: EPEVTQTPSHQVTQMGQEVILRCVPISNHLYFYWYRQILGQKVEFLVSFYNNEISEKSEIFDDQFSVERPDGSNFTLKIRSTKLEDSAMYFCASRTGVFSYEQYFGPGTRLTVT.

This chain links TRBV6-6 with TRBJ1-5; TRBD1 agrees at 7 bases. With 7 bases clipped from V and 0 bases from J, the junction kept 6 bases outside the gene matches. Germline lookup yields CDR1 MNHNY and CDR2 SVGAGI (reference sequence). The length of the CDR3 is 15 residues. The CDR3 sequence: CASIRGQNSNQPQHF. CDR3 nucleotides: TGTGCCAGCATCCGGGGACAGAATAGCAATCAGCCCCAGCATTTT.

This chain joins TRBV7-9 and TRBJ1-1; maybe TRBD1 (5 bases). CDR1 is SEHNR and CDR2 is FQNEAQ in the germline V gene (reference sequence). The V and J ends lost 1 base and 2 bases respectively, with 11 bases between them. The CDR3 is made up of 15 amino acids. CDR3 nucleotide sequence: TGTGCCAGCAGCTTAGGGGGCCTGAAAAACACTGAAGCTTTCTTT. This translates into CASSLGGLKNTEAFF.

The rearrangement uses TRBV3-1 (or the pseudogene TRBV3-2) and TRBJ1-3; D may be TRBD1 (6 bases). Germline V CDR1 and CDR2: LGHDT, YNNKEL (reference sequence). V dropped 4 bases and J dropped 2 bases, with 18 bases sitting between them. The CDR3 is made up of 17 amino acids. The CDR3, as DNA: TGTGCCAGCAGCCTTTTGGGCTTGACAGGAGCTGGAAACACCATATATTTT. Translation: CASSLLGLTGAGNTIYF.

The chain couples TRBV5-8 to TRBJ1-6, with D uncertain. Germline lookup yields CDR1 SGHTS and CDR2 YDEGEE. This CDR3 is 15 amino acids long. Trimming stripped 5 bases from V and 0 bases from J, with 9 bases between. CDR3 in DNA: TGTGCCAGCAGTATTGGCAGCTCCTATAATTCACCCCTCCACTTT. It codes for CASSIGSSYNSPLHF.

As to this clone: A read error may account for a junction end that differs from germline. The rearrangement uses TRBV2 and TRBJ1-1; 8 positions agree with TRBD1. The CDR3 totals 15 residues. Germline V gives CDR1 SNHLY, CDR2 FYNNEI. Written as DNA, the CDR3 is TGTGCCAGCAGGGAAGGACAGGGCCCTCAAACTGAAGCTTTCTTT. Translated: CASREGQGPQTEAFF.